This entry lists 20 T cell receptor beta chains sequenced from one sample in a study of T cell responses to AZD1222 COVID-19 vaccine. The protocol was immunoSEQ multiplex PCR, while the TCRdb copy is restricted to in-frame clones and leaves out a portion. The top ten hold around 1.7% of the sample, which has 95,000 to 150,000 clones, roughly 93% seen once. The sample was peripheral blood, taken on day 0 of AZD1222 vaccination. The receptors come from an adult in good health.

The rearrangement uses TRBV7-9 and TRBJ1-1; D possibly corresponds to TRBD1 (6 bases). Trimming shortened V by 5 bases and J by 6 bases, and 13 bases separated the two germline ends. Germline V gene sequence: CDR1 SEHNR, CDR2 FQNEAQ (reference sequence). CDR3 length: 13 amino acids. In DNA, the CDR3 is TGTGCCAGCAGCCTACAGGGATACCCTGAAGCTTTCTTT. It codes for CASSLQGYPEAFF.

The CDR3: CASSWTSGTIYF. The DNA for the CDR3 is TGTGCCAGTAGTTGGACGAGCGGCACCATATATTTT. The chain uses TRBV19 and TRBJ1-3; D call uncertain. The length of the CDR3 is 12 residues. V lost 5 bases, J lost 9 bases, and 11 bases lay in between. Germline V gene data show CDR1 as LNHDA and CDR2 as SQIVND (reference sequence).

This clone has a single count. The chain has TRBV5-4 and TRBJ1-5; D is unclear. The CDR3 length is 12 residues. From germline, CDR1 is SGHNT and CDR2 YYREEE (reference sequence). V lost 0 bases and J lost 4, with 2 bases in between. The CDR3 nucleotides are TGTGCCAGCAGCTTGGAGAATCAGCCCCAGCATTTT. Protein product: CASSLENQPQHF.

The chain has TRBV6-5 and TRBJ2-7, with D perhaps being TRBD1 or TRBD2 (5 bases each). Trimming pared 0 bases from V and 4 bases from J, leaving 16 bases between. The CDR3 contains 16 residues. Germline V gene sequence: CDR1 MNHEY, CDR2 SVGAGI. As DNA, the CDR3 is TGTGCCAGCAGTTACTCGATCCTGGGGGAGAGGTACGAGCAGTACTTC. This codes for CASSYSILGERYEQYF.

The V call is TRBV27, the J call TRBJ1-1, with D perhaps TRBD1 (5 bases). The CDR3 consists of 14 residues. V lost 5 bases and J lost 0, with 10 bases in between. Germline assignment: CDR1 MNHEY and CDR2 SMNVEV (reference sequence). In DNA, the CDR3 is TGTGCCAGCAGTAGACAGATAATGAACACTGAAGCTTTCTTT. This sequence encodes CASSRQIMNTEAFF.

This clone appeared a few times. V is TRBV19 and J is TRBJ2-1; D not resolved. Trimming removed 5 bases at V and 3 bases at J, with 11 bases between. Looked up from germline, CDR1 is LNHDA and CDR2 is SQIVND (reference sequence). The length of the CDR3 is 14 residues. DNA for the CDR3: TGTGCCAGTAGTCCCCGACCGAGCTACAATGAGCAGTTCTTC. The encoded protein is CASSPRPSYNEQFF. Combining the CDR3 with reference TRBV19 and TRBJ2-1 gives the whole variable domain DGGITQSPKYLFRKEGQNVTLSCEQNLNHDAMYWYRQDPGQGLRLIYYSQIVNDFQKGDIAEGYSVSREKKESFPLTVTSAQKNPTAFYLCASSPRPSYNEQFFGPGTRLTVL.

The genes are TRBV2 and TRBJ1-2; 7 bases map to TRBD1. Germline V CDR1 and CDR2: SNHLY, FYNNEI. The CDR3 spans 14 residues. Trimming took 3 bases from V and 7 from J; bases not matched to a gene: 8. The CDR3 spells CASSEGDRVGGYTF. DNA for the CDR3: TGTGCCAGCAGTGAGGGAGACAGGGTTGGTGGCTACACCTTC.

The V gene is TRBV19, the J gene TRBJ1-1; tentatively, D is TRBD1 (6 bases). The CDR3 covers 14 residues. Germline CDR1 and CDR2: LNHDA and SQIVND (reference sequence). The V end lost 3 bases, the J end lost 5 bases, and 13 bases lay between the germline ends. CDR3 in amino acids: CASSIPGVGTEAFF. The CDR3 DNA sequence: TGTGCCAGTAGTATCCCAGGGGTAGGTACTGAAGCTTTCTTT. Full variable domain (rest looked up from reference TRBV19 and TRBJ1-1): DGGITQSPKYLFRKEGQNVTLSCEQNLNHDAMYWYRQDPGQGLRLIYYSQIVNDFQKGDIAEGYSVSREKKESFPLTVTSAQKNPTAFYLCASSIPGVGTEAFFGQGTRLTVV.

The chain joins TRBV7-3 to TRBJ2-3, with 9 nucleotides matching TRBD2. The CDR3 totals 16 residues. Germline V gene sequence: CDR1 SGHTA, CDR2 FQGTGA. V shed 0 bases, J shed 4 bases, and the junction held 5 bases outside the gene matches. Here the CDR3 reads CASSLTGGRAPDTQYF. Written as DNA, the CDR3 is TGTGCCAGCAGCTTAACGGGCGGGAGGGCCCCAGATACGCAGTATTTT.

This chain joins TRBV30 and TRBJ2-2; no reliable D call. The CDR3 consists of 12 residues. Germline CDR1 reads GTSNPN; CDR2 reads SVGIG (reference sequence). V lost 1 base and J 8 bases, leaving 8 bases between the germline ends. The CDR3 DNA is TGTGCCTGGAGTGCCCTATTTGGGGAGCTGTTTTTT. The encoded protein is CAWSALFGELFF.

The chain has TRBV19 and TRBJ2-1; D unresolved. Trimming removed 4 bases from V and 9 bases from J, with 10 bases in between. The CDR3 spans 12 residues. Germline loops: CDR1 LNHDA, CDR2 SQIVND (reference sequence). For the CDR3, the DNA is TGTGCCAGTAGTACCCTTACGGGTGAGCAGTTCTTC. Its translation: CASSTLTGEQFF.

This chain connects TRBV5-4 to TRBJ1-2, with a weak D call TRBD1 (6 bases). The CDR3 runs to 15 residues. Trimming left V 3 bases short and J 2 bases short, with 14 bases between. Germline V gives CDR1 SGHNT, CDR2 YYREEE (reference sequence). The DNA for the CDR3 is TGTGCCAGCAGCTCAGGCACAGGGTTGAACTATGGCTACACCTTC. Protein sequence: CASSSGTGLNYGYTF.

This sequence joins TRBV6-6 and TRBJ2-7; TRBD1 matches 11 bases. After removal of 10 bases from V and 3 bases from J, the junction contained 14 bases not matched to a gene. The CDR3 has 16 residues. CDR1 and CDR2 from the germline V gene are MNHNY and SVGAGI (reference sequence). The CDR3 DNA reads TGTGCCACCAACCCTATTCCCGGGACAGGGGGCTACGAGCAGTACTTC. Translated, it gives CATNPIPGTGGYEQYF.

The rearrangement uses TRBV6-5 and TRBJ1-2, with D possibly being TRBD1 (5 bases). Between the trimmed V and J ends, which lost 5 bases and 4 bases, there was a span of 14 bases. This CDR3 contains 14 residues. From germline, CDR1 is MNHEY and CDR2 SVGAGI. The CDR3: CASSLSQGLYGYTF. CDR3 in DNA: TGTGCCAGCAGTCTCTCTCAGGGTCTCTATGGCTACACCTTC.

The chain employs TRBV7-9 and TRBJ1-1; no reliable D call. The CDR3 is 14 residues long. Germline CDR1 SEHNR, CDR2 FQNEAQ (reference sequence). Trimming took off 6 bases at V and 5 bases at J, with 16 bases between the two ends. CDR3 amino acids: CASRRVSGGTEAFF. The DNA for the CDR3 is TGTGCCAGCAGGAGGGTGTCGGGCGGAACTGAAGCTTTCTTT.

The V and J genes are TRBV7-8 and TRBJ2-1; D is undetermined. Trimming took 1 base from V and 6 from J, leaving 16 bases between them. CDR3 length: 16 amino acids. The germline V gene encodes CDR1 SGHVS and CDR2 FQNEAQ. CDR3 sequence reads: CASSLEAWQALNEQFF. CDR3 in DNA: TGTGCCAGCAGCTTAGAGGCGTGGCAGGCTCTCAATGAGCAGTTCTTC. Combining the CDR3 with reference TRBV7-8 and TRBJ2-1 gives the whole variable domain GAGVSQSPRYKVAKRGQDVALRCDPISGHVSLFWYQQALGQGPEFLTYFQNEAQLDKSGLPSDRFFAERPEGSVSTLKIQRTQQEDSAVYLCASSLEAWQALNEQFFGPGTRLTVL.

V gene TRBV3-1 (or the pseudogene TRBV3-2) combines with J gene TRBJ2-7; 10 bases line up with TRBD2. CDR3 size: 17 residues. Germline lookup yields CDR1 LGHDT and CDR2 YNNKEL (reference sequence). V was pared by 4 bases and J by 0 bases, with 9 bases of the junction left unmatched. The CDR3 DNA follows: TGTGCCAGCAGCCCCAAGGGAGCGGGAGGGAACTCCTACGAGCAGTACGTC. Its translation: CASSPKGAGGNSYEQYV.

The CDR3 DNA reads as TGTGCCAGCAGCTTAGAGGGGACTAGCGACAATGAGCAGTTCTTC. This encodes CASSLEGTSDNEQFF. This chain uses TRBV11-3 with TRBJ2-1; 10 bases map to TRBD2. V lost 0 bases and J lost 5; bases outside the gene matches: 1. In germline, CDR1 is SGHNT, CDR2 YENEEA. The CDR3 loop spans 15 amino acids.

V gene TRBV5-5 combines with J gene TRBJ2-7; D is undetermined. With 4 bases removed from V and 0 bases from J, the gap between germline ends came to 14 bases. The CDR3 sequence is 15 residues long. CDR1 and CDR2 (germline): SGHKS, YYEKEE (reference sequence). The CDR3 is CASSGPHPYSYEQYF. CDR3 coding DNA: TGTGCCAGCAGCGGACCGCACCCGTACTCCTACGAGCAGTACTTC.

The chain joins TRBV5-1 to TRBJ2-2; possibly TRBD1 for D (5 bases). V shed 0 bases and J shed 6 bases, with 15 bases lying between them. The germline V gene encodes CDR1 SGHRS and CDR2 YFSETQ. This CDR3 comprises 16 residues. The CDR3 spells CASSLGRQSHPGELFF. The CDR3 DNA reads as TGCGCCAGCAGCTTGGGGAGACAGTCCCATCCCGGGGAGCTGTTTTTT.